Listed below are T cell receptor beta chains from one sample, sequenced in a study of technical replicates of blood from several donors. Produced via immunoSEQ multiplex PCR; TCRdb's table is partial and in-frame only. Counted here are more than 90,000 clones, 90% to 96% occurring once; the ten biggest clones make up over 0.2%. The sample taken for sequencing was T cells isolated from PBMCs. All receptors derive from a human donor in good health. CDR3s include the opening cysteine and the closing phenylalanine or tryptophan. Each record gives: clone size, D gene, V gene, J gene, CDR3 protein, CDR3 DNA. A D gene is named only where the DNA matches it firmly. Rows may omit the clone size; those that give it use once, few, many or a size class.

once	TRBD2	TRBV9	TRBJ2-1	CASSVGSGGYNEQFF	TGTGCCAGCAGCGTAGGTAGCGGGGGATACAATGAGCAGTTCTTC
-	TRBD2	TRBV30	TRBJ2-7	CACSAGVMHEQYF	TGTGCCTGTTCAGCGGGGGTGATGCACGAGCAGTACTTC
-	TRBD1	TRBV6-1	TRBJ1-6	CASSWTGYNSPLHF	TGTGCCAGCAGTTGGACAGGGTATAATTCACCCCTCCACTTT
-	-	TRBV4-1	TRBJ2-7	CASSQPGVSGAGEQYF	TGCGCCAGCAGCCAACCGGGGGTATCGGGAGCGGGTGAGCAGTACTTC
-	TRBD1	TRBV10-1	TRBJ2-7	CASSAGQGYEQYF	TGCGCCAGCAGTGCCGGACAGGGATACGAGCAGTACTTC
-	-	TRBV19	TRBJ2-2	CASSSATVPTNTGELFF	TGTGCCAGTAGTTCCGCGACAGTGCCTACGAACACCGGGGAGCTGTTTTTT
-	TRBD2	TRBV27	TRBJ2-7	CASKPPYSGSSYEQYF	TGTGCCAGCAAGCCCCCCTATAGCGGGAGCTCCTACGAGCAGTACTTC
-	TRBD1	TRBV5-4	TRBJ2-5	CASSLTTGQLQETQYF	TGTGCCAGCAGCTTGACGACGGGACAGTTACAAGAGACCCAGTACTTC
-	-	TRBV6-4	TRBJ1-4	CASSEWQGSEKLFF	TGTGCCAGCAGTGAGTGGCAGGGATCTGAAAAACTGTTTTTT
-	-	TRBV6-1	TRBJ2-5	CASSDWQGAETQYF	TGTGCCAGCAGTGATTGGCAGGGTGCGGAGACCCAGTACTTC
once	-	TRBV2	TRBJ1-2	CASRGGANGYTF	TGTGCCAGTAGAGGGGGGGCGAATGGCTACACCTTC
-	-	TRBV27	TRBJ2-3	CASSLEYADTQYF	TGTGCCAGCAGTTTAGAGTATGCAGATACGCAGTATTTT
-	-	TRBV27	TRBJ2-2	CASSRQTGWGNTGELFF	TGTGCCAGCAGTAGACAGACAGGTTGGGGAAACACCGGGGAGCTGTTTTTT
-	-	TRBV7-9	TRBJ1-6	CASSLGGSSYNSPLHF	TGTGCCAGCAGCTTAGGAGGGAGCTCCTATAATTCACCCCTCCACTTT
-	TRBD1	TRBV2	TRBJ1-2	CASSADRGYGYTF	TGTGCCAGCAGTGCGGACAGGGGCTATGGCTACACCTTC
-	-	TRBV10-3	TRBJ2-7	CAISQGFHEQYF	TGTGCCATCAGCCAGGGTTTCCACGAGCAGTACTTC
once	TRBD1	TRBV7-3	TRBJ1-2	CASSQNRAGGTSGYTF	TGTGCCAGCAGCCAAAACCGGGCAGGGGGTACTTCTGGCTACACCTTC
once	-	TRBV9	TRBJ1-4	CASSRTAAVNEKLFF	TGTGCCAGCAGCCGTACGGCGGCGGTGAATGAAAAACTGTTTTTT
-	-	TRBV7-9	TRBJ1-2	CASSYNNYGYTF	TGTGCCAGCAGCTACAATAACTATGGCTACACCTTC
-	TRBD1	TRBV6-1	TRBJ2-7	CASHRSGQVSYEQYF	TGTGCCAGCCACCGTTCCGGACAGGTCTCCTACGAGCAGTACTTC
-	-	TRBV28	TRBJ2-7	CASSPGANPSFYEQYF	TGTGCCAGCAGTCCCGGAGCCAACCCCTCTTTTTACGAGCAGTACTTC
-	-	TRBV7-9	TRBJ2-5	CASSPPPTGGETQYF	TGTGCCAGCAGCCCCCCTCCAACCGGAGGGGAGACCCAGTACTTC
-	-	TRBV14	TRBJ2-2	CASSQDRGNTGELFF	TGTGCCAGCAGCCAAGACAGGGGAAACACCGGGGAGCTGTTTTTT
-	-	TRBV28	TRBJ1-5	CASSPQVTQPQHF	TGTGCCAGCAGTCCGCAGGTGACTCAGCCCCAGCATTTT
-	TRBD2	TRBV4-1	TRBJ2-3	CASSRSLLAGGIDTQYF	TGCGCCAGCAGCCGTTCCTTACTAGCGGGAGGAATTGATACGCAGTATTTT
-	TRBD2	TRBV5-1	TRBJ2-1	CASSGTSFSYNEQFF	TGCGCCAGCAGCGGGACTAGCTTCTCCTACAATGAGCAGTTCTTC
once	-	TRBV10-3	TRBJ1-3	CAITRTRGPGNTIYF	TGTGCCATCACCAGAACCAGGGGCCCTGGAAACACCATATATTTT
-	-	TRBV19	TRBJ2-7	CASSWDNYEQYF	TGTGCCAGTTCTTGGGACAACTACGAGCAGTACTTC
once	-	TRBV4-1	TRBJ2-7	CASSQGQESEQYF	TGCGCCAGCAGCCAAGGACAGGAGAGCGAGCAGTACTTC
-	TRBD2	TRBV10-3	TRBJ2-1	CAISESVGLEYNEQFF	TGTGCCATCAGTGAGTCAGTAGGACTAGAGTACAATGAGCAGTTCTTC
-	TRBD2	TRBV7-8	TRBJ2-3	CASSLWASGGQTDTQYF	TGTGCCAGCAGCTTATGGGCTAGCGGGGGGCAGACAGATACGCAGTATTTT
-	-	TRBV15	TRBJ2-7	CATSREGHGRGGFHEQYF	TGTGCCACCAGCAGAGAGGGGCATGGAAGGGGAGGATTCCACGAGCAGTACTTC
-	-	TRBV6-5	TRBJ1-1	CASSWTVNTEAFF	TGTGCCAGCAGTTGGACAGTGAACACTGAAGCTTTCTTT
-	TRBD1	TRBV2	TRBJ1-2	CASSDDRGGSYGYTF	TGTGCCAGCAGTGACGACAGGGGCGGGAGCTATGGCTACACCTTC
-	-	TRBV27	TRBJ2-7	CASSVSGDYEQYF	TGTGCCAGCAGTGTATCGGGCGACTACGAGCAGTACTTC
-	-	TRBV27	TRBJ2-7	CASSSEWGDEQYF	TGTGCCAGCAGCTCAGAGTGGGGGGACGAGCAGTACTTC
-	TRBD1	TRBV10-3	TRBJ2-7	CAISEQGTAAYEQYF	TGTGCCATCAGTGAGCAGGGGACAGCCGCCTACGAGCAGTACTTC
-	-	TRBV27	TRBJ2-2	CASSIMNTGELFF	TGTGCCAGCAGTATTATGAACACCGGGGAGCTGTTTTTT
-	-	TRBV2	TRBJ1-6	CASSEVSSRNSPLHF	TGTGCCAGCAGTGAAGTGTCGAGTCGGAATTCACCCCTCCACTTT
-	-	TRBV27	TRBJ1-5	CASSLEGRQPQHF	TGTGCCAGCAGTTTGGAGGGCCGTCAGCCCCAGCATTTT